This TCR beta chain was captured by sequencing in a study of T cells in Graves' hyperthyroidism and ophthalmopathy. Amplification yielded TCR beta CDR3 regions, with RNA transcripts as the source. HTBI primers were employed in a first-round RT-PCR of the TCR CDR3. TCRdb re-called the multiplex PCR reads through MiXCR, storing one row per CDR3 protein. The table includes about 270,000 distinct CDR3 sequences, about 20% detected once. This clonotype was observed a few times. Antigen: not known. Regarding the study as a whole: Ophthalmopathy got predicted by the model a median approximately 6.3 months before its onset.

The clonotype originates from a young man with Graves' ophthalmopathy. What was sequenced was blood.

The CDR3 DNA follows: TGTGCCAGCACCCCATTTGGGGCCAAAAACATTCAGTACTTC. Its protein is CASTPFGAKNIQYF. The V gene is TRBV12-3 or TRBV12-4, the J gene TRBJ2-4; no firm D call. The CDR3 runs to 14 residues. The V end lost 7 bases, the J end lost 1 base, and 11 bases lay between the germline ends.